The entry that follows covers one T cell receptor beta chain sequence. The antigen remains unidentified. PCR was performed a second time for 7 to 11 cycles using a sample-barcoded 5' primer and a J-beta primer mix. MiXCR was run by TCRdb on the 5' RACE reads, yielding one entry per CDR3 protein. The table shows about 800,000 distinct CDR3 sequences, with 20% to 30% occurring only once. The data are from a study of blood T cells in healthy people across ages. Study outcomes and limitations: A greater number of naive CD4+ cells and higher diversity distinguished long-lived donors from aged donors.

Trimming shortened V by 6 bases and J by 1 base, and 18 bases separated the two germline ends. CDR1 is KGHSH and CDR2 is LQKENI in the germline V gene. The CDR3 length is 16 residues. A further study also used this sample, focusing on T cells of mothers and their children. According to that study: At a sensitivity of about 100 clones per million clonotypes, no persistent microchimeric T cell clones appeared.

Input material: blood. The chain has TRBV18 and TRBJ2-5, with D perhaps TRBD1 (6 bases). The sequence derives from a boy aged 10-17 years in good health. In DNA form, the CDR3 reads TGTGCCAGCTCTCAAACCGGGACAAGGATCCAAGAGACCCAGTACTTC. This codes for CASSQTGTRIQETQYF.